This T cell receptor (beta chain) originates from a study of Graves' ophthalmopathy and Graves' hyperthyroidism. This CDR3 is 15 amino acids long. V lost 6 bases and J lost 0, with 11 bases in between. The germline CDR1 and CDR2 sequences are SNHLY and FYNNEI. Amplified TCR beta CDR3 regions were obtained using RNA transcripts as template. RT-PCR in the first round used HTBI primers; a second-round multiplex PCR followed. One entry per CDR3 protein, called by TCRdb with MiXCR from the multiplex PCR reads. The sample shows 450,000 to 600,000 distinct CDR3 sequences, under 40% of them seen only once. This TCR was sampled from an adult man with Graves' hyperthyroidism. Source material: peripheral blood or thyroid tissue (not recorded which). The V call is TRBV2, the J call TRBJ1-4; D is possibly TRBD1 (6 bases). For the CDR3, the DNA is TGTGCCAGCAGACCTACAGGGACAACTAATGAAAAACTGTTTTTT. This codes for CASRPTGTTNEKLFF.